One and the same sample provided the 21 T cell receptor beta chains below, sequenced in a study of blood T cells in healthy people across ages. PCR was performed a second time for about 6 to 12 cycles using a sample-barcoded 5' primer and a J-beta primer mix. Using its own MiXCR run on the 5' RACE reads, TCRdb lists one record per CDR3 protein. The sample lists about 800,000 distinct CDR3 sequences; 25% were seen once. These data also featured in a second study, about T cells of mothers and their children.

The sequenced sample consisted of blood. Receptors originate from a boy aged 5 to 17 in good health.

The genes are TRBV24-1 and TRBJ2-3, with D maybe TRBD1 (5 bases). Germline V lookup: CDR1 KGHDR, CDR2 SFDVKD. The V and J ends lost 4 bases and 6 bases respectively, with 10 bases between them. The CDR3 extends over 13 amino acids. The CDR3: CATSELGADTQYF. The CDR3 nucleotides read TGTGCCACCAGTGAGCTAGGGGCGGATACGCAGTATTTT.

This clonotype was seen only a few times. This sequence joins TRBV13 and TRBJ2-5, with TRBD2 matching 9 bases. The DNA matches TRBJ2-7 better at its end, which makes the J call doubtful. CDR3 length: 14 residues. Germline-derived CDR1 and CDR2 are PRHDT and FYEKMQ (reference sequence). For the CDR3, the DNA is TGTGCCAGCAGCCCCGGACTAGCGATAGACGAGCAGTACTTC. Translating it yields CASSPGLAIDEQYF.

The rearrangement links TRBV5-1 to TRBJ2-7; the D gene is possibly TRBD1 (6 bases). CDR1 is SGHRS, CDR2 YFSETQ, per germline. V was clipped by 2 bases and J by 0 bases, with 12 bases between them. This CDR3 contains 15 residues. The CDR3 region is CASSFLRGSSYEQYF. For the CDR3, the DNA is TGCGCCAGCAGCTTCCTCAGGGGTAGCTCCTACGAGCAGTACTTC.

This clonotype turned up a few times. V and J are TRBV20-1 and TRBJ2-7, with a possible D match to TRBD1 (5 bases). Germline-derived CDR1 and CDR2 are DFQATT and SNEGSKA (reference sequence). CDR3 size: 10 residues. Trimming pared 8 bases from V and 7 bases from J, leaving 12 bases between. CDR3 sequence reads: CSPGRGEQYF. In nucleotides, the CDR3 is TGCAGTCCAGGAAGGGGAGAGCAGTACTTC.

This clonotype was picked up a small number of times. The CDR3 DNA reads TGTGCCAGCAGCCAAGTGACGGCGTATGGGGAGACCCAGTACTTC. This translates into CASSQVTAYGETQYF. The chain is built from TRBV14 and TRBJ2-5; D gene unclear. This CDR3 is 15 amino acids long. Trimming removed 1 base from V and 5 bases from J, with 14 bases in between. Germline V gene data show CDR1 as SGHDN and CDR2 as FVKESK.

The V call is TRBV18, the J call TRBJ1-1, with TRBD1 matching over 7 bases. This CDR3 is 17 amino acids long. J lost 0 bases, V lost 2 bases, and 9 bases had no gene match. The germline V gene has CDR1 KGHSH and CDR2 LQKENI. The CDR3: CASSPEGRGSLNTEAFF. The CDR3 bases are TGTGCCAGCTCACCAGAGGGCAGGGGGTCCCTGAACACTGAAGCTTTCTTT.

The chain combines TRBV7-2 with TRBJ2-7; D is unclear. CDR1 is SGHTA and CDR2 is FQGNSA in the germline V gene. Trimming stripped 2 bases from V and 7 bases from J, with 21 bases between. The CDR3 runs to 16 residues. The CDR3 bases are TGTGCCAGCAGCTTACGAGGACCGATCCCCCTATGGGAGCAGTACTTC. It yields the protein CASSLRGPIPLWEQYF.

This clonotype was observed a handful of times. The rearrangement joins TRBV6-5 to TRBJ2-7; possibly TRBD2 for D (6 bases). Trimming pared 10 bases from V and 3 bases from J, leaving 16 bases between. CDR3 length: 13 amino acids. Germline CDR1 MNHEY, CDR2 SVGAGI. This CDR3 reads CATSLRENYEQYF. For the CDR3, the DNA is TGTGCCACAAGCCTTCGGGAGAACTACGAGCAGTACTTC.

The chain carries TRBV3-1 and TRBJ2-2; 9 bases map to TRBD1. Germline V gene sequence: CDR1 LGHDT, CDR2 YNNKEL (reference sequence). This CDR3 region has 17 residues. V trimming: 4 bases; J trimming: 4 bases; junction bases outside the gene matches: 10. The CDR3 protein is CASSPTHRGQGTGELFF. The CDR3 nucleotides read TGTGCCAGCAGCCCTACCCACAGGGGGCAGGGCACCGGGGAGCTGTTTTTT.

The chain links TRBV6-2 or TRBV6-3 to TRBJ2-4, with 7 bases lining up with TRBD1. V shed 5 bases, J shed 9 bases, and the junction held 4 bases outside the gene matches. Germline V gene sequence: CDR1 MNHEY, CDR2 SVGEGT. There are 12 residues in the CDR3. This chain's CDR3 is CASSNRGIIQYF. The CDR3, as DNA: TGTGCCAGCAGTAACAGGGGAATCATTCAGTACTTC.

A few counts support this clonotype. CDR3 sequence reads: CASSSTGGRDTQYF. The CDR3 coding sequence is TGTGCCAGCAGCAGTACCGGGGGGAGGGATACGCAGTATTTT. This chain joins TRBV28 and TRBJ2-3, with TRBD2 matching 7 bases. Per germline, CDR1 MDHEN and CDR2 SYDVKM. V lost 6 bases to trimming and J lost 6 bases; unmatched junction nucleotides: 9. CDR3 length: 14 residues.

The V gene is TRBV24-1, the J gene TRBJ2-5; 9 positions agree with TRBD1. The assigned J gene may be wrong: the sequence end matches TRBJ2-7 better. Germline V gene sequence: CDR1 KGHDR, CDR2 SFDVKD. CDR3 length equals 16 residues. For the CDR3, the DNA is TGTGCCACCAGTGATTGGGGGGGACAGGGAATCTACGAGCAGTACTTC. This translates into CATSDWGGQGIYEQYF.

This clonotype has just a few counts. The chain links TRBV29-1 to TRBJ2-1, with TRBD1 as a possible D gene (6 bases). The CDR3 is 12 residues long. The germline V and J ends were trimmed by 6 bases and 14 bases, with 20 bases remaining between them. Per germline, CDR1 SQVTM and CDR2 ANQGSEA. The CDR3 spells CSVDSQGLGEFF. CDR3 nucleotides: TGCAGCGTCGACTCACAGGGCTTGGGGGAGTTCTTC.

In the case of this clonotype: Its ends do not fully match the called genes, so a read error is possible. The CDR3 nucleotides are TGTGCCGGCAGTGACCCAGGGGCGAGTGAGACCCAGTACTTC. The encoded protein is CAGSDPGASETQYF. The V call is TRBV6-1, the J call TRBJ2-5; tentative D call: TRBD1 (6 bases). This CDR3 is built from 14 residues. Germline-derived CDR1 and CDR2 are MNHNS and SASEGT.

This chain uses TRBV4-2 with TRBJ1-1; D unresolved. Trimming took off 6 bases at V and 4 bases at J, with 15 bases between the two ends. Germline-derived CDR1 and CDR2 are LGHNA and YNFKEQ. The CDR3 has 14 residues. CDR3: CASRDRNSLTEAFF. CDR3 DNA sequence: TGTGCCAGCAGGGACCGTAACAGCCTCACTGAAGCTTTCTTT.

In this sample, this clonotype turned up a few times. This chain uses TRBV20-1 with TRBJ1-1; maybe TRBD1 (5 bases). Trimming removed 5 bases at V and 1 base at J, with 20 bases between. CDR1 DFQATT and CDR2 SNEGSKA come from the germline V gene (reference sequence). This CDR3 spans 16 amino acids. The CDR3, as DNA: TGCAGTGCTCCCAACCCGCACAGGACCCCGAACACTGAAGCTTTCTTT. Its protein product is CSAPNPHRTPNTEAFF.

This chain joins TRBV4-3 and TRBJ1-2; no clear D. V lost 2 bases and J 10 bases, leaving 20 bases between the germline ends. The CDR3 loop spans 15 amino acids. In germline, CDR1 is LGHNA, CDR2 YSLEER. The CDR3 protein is CASSQRWSGRDYYTF. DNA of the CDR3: TGCGCCAGCAGCCAAAGGTGGTCAGGCCGGGATTACTACACCTTC.

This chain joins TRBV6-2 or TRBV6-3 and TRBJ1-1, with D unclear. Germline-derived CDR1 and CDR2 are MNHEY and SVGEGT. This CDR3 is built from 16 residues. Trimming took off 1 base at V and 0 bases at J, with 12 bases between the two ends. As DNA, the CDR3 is TGTGCCAGCAGTTACTGGTTGGGTGACATGAACACTGAAGCTTTCTTT. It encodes CASSYWLGDMNTEAFF.

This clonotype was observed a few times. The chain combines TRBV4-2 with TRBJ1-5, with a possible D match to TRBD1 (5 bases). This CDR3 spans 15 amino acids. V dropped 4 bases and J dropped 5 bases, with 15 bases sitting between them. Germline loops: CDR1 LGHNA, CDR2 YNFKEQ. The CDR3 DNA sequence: TGTGCCAGCAGCCGGAGGGGCAGACCTCATCAGCCCCAGCATTTT. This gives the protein CASSRRGRPHQPQHF.

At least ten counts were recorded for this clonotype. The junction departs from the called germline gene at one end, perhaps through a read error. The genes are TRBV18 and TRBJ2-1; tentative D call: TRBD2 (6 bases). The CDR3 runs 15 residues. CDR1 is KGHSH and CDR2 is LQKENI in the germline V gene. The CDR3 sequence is CASSPGLSSYNEQFF. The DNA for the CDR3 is TGCGCCAGCAGCCCGGGACTGAGCTCCTACAATGAGCAGTTCTTC.

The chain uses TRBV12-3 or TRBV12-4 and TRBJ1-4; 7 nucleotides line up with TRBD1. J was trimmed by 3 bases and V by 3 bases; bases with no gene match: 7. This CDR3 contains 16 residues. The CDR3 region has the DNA TGTGCCAGCAGTTTCTCCTCCGGGACAGCTAATGAAAAACTGTTTTTT. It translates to CASSFSSGTANEKLFF.